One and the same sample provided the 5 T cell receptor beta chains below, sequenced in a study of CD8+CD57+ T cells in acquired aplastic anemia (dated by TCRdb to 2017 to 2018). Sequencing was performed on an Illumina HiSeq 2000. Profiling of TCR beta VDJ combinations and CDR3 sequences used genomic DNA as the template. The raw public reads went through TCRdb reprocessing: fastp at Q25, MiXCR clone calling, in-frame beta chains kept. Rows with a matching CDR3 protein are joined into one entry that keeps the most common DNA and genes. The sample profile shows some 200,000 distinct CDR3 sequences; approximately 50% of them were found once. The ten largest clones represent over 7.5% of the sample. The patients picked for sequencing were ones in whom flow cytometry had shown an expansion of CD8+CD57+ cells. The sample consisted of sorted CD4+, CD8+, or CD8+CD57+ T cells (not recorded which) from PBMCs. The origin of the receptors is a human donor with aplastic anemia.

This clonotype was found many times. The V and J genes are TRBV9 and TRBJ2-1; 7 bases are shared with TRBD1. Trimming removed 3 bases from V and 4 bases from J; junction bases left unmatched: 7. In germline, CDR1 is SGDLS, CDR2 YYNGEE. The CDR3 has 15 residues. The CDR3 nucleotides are TGTGCCAGCAGCGGGTTGACAGGGTCGTACAATGAGCAGTTCTTC. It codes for CASSGLTGSYNEQFF.

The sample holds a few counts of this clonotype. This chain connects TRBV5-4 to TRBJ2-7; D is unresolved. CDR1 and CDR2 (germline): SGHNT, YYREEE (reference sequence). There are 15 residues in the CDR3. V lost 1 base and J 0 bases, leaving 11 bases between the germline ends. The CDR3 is CASSLWAASSYEQYF. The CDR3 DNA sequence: TGTGCCAGCAGCTTGTGGGCAGCTAGCTCCTACGAGCAGTACTTC.

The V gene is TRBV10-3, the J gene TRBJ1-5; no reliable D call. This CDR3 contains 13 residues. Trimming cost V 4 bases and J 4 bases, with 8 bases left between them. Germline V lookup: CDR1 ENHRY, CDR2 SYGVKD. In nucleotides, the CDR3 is TGTGCCATCAGTGCCGCGTATAATCAGCCCCAGCATTTT. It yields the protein CAISAAYNQPQHF.

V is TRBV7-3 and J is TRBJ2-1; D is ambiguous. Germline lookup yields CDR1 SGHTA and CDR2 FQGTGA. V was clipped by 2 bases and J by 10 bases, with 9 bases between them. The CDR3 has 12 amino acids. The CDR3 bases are TGTGCCAGCAGCTTACTCCCTCAAGAGCAGTTCTTC. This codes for CASSLLPQEQFF.

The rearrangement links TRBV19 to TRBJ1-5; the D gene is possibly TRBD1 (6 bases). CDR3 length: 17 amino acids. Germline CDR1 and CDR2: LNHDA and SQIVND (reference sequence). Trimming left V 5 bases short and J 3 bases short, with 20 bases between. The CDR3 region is CASSPRTAPRDNQPQHF. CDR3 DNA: TGTGCCAGTAGTCCCCGGACAGCACCGCGGGACAATCAGCCCCAGCATTTT.